Below are 12 T cell receptor beta chains sequenced from a single sample in a study of blood T cell repertoires in COVID-19. Profiled with immunoSEQ multiplex PCR; TCRdb holds only in-frame clones, not every one. This sample yields 200,000 to 250,000 clones, of which 90% are seen a single time; about 15% belongs to the top ten. The sample taken for sequencing was PBMCs or T cells enriched from blood (not recorded which). The receptors derive from a man aged 25 to 40 who had been exposed to COVID-19.

The chain is built from TRBV7-9 and TRBJ2-1, with 10 bases that match TRBD2. CDR1 and CDR2 from the germline V gene are SEHNR and FQNEAQ (reference sequence). This CDR3 comprises 15 residues. Germline trimming cut 4 bases from V and 9 bases from J; bases unmatched to any gene: 9. Here the CDR3 reads CASSSLGTSGVEQFF. In nucleotides, the CDR3 is TGTGCCAGCAGCTCCCTCGGTACTAGCGGGGTTGAGCAGTTCTTC.

V usage is TRBV12-5 and J usage is TRBJ1-5, with D unresolved. This CDR3 spans 13 amino acids. The V gene's germline CDR1 is LGHNT and CDR2 FRNRAP. The V end was cut by 5 bases, the J end by 4 bases, with 9 bases between. CDR3 sequence reads: CASGLQLNQPQHF. DNA of the CDR3: TGTGCTAGTGGTCTTCAGTTGAATCAGCCCCAGCATTTT.

J is TRBJ2-7 and V is TRBV6-5, with a weak D call TRBD2 (6 bases). Germline values: CDR1 MNHEY, CDR2 SVGAGI. Trimming shortened V by 6 bases and J by 3 bases, and 15 bases separated the two germline ends. The CDR3 sequence is 14 residues long. This chain's CDR3 is CASRRDSDYYEQYF. For the CDR3, the DNA is TGTGCCAGCAGGAGGGACTCTGATTACTACGAGCAGTACTTC.

The rearrangement uses TRBV2 and TRBJ2-4; 13 positions agree with TRBD2. This CDR3 spans 16 amino acids. V was pared by 6 bases and J by 4 bases, with 6 bases of the junction left unmatched. Germline assignment: CDR1 SNHLY and CDR2 FYNNEI. The CDR3 sequence is CASRAGLAGDKNIQYF. The CDR3 nucleotides read TGTGCCAGCAGAGCAGGACTAGCGGGGGATAAAAACATTCAGTACTTC. Filled out from reference TRBV2 and TRBJ2-4, the complete variable domain reads EPEVTQTPSHQVTQMGQEVILRCVPISNHLYFYWYRQILGQKVEFLVSFYNNEISEKSEIFDDQFSVERPDGSNFTLKIRSTKLEDSAMYFCASRAGLAGDKNIQYFGAGTRLSVL.

This rearrangement joins TRBV5-4 to TRBJ2-1; D is unclear. Trimming removed 4 bases from V and 6 bases from J, with 11 bases in between. The CDR3 extends over 13 amino acids. Looked up from germline, CDR1 is SGHNT and CDR2 is YYREEE (reference sequence). CDR3 sequence: CASSKDEANEQFF. CDR3 bases: TGTGCCAGCAGCAAAGATGAGGCCAATGAGCAGTTCTTC.

The rearrangement joins TRBV7-2 to TRBJ2-3; 7 positions match TRBD2. This CDR3 region has 15 residues. V dropped 1 base and J dropped 4; count of bases not matched to a gene: 5. Per the germline V gene, CDR1 is SGHTA and CDR2 is FQGNSA. CDR3 protein: CASSLEAGPSDTQYF. DNA of the CDR3: TGTGCCAGCAGCTTAGAAGCGGGACCCTCAGATACGCAGTATTTT.

This chain joins TRBV12-5 and TRBJ2-5; D gene ambiguous. From germline, CDR1 is LGHNT and CDR2 FRNRAP. V lost 1 base to trimming and J lost 6 bases, with 12 bases between them. The CDR3 has 14 amino acids. CDR3 bases: TGTGCTAGTGGTTTGGCGCCAGCGATTAAGACCCAGTACTTC. The encoded protein is CASGLAPAIKTQYF. Combining the CDR3 with reference TRBV12-5 and TRBJ2-5 gives the whole variable domain DARVTQTPRHKVTEMGQEVTMRCQPILGHNTVFWYRQTMMQGLELLAYFRNRAPLDDSGMPKDRFSAEMPDATLATLKIQPSEPRDSAVYFCASGLAPAIKTQYFGPGTRLLVL.

The rearrangement uses TRBV5-1 and TRBJ2-5; 10 bases line up with TRBD1. The CDR3 has 15 amino acids. CDR1 is SGHRS and CDR2 is YFSETQ in the germline V gene. The junction had 7 bases not matched to a gene; V was cut back by 4 bases and J by 4 bases. The CDR3 sequence: CASSTARDRGETQYF. The CDR3 region has the DNA TGCGCCAGCAGCACGGCCCGGGACAGGGGAGAGACCCAGTACTTC.

The V and J genes are TRBV6-5 and TRBJ2-7, with a possible D match to TRBD1 (6 bases). The V end was cut by 6 bases, the J end by 2 bases, with 14 bases between. Per the germline V gene, CDR1 is MNHEY and CDR2 is SVGAGI. The CDR3 contains 14 residues. The CDR3 DNA reads as TGTGCCAGCAGAGCCCGGGACACAACCTACGAGCAGTACTTC. This codes for CASRARDTTYEQYF.

The V and J genes are TRBV7-2 and TRBJ2-3; no firm D call. Deletions cut 1 base from V and 1 base from J, with 9 bases between. The CDR3 has 15 amino acids. Looked up from germline, CDR1 is SGHTA and CDR2 is FQGNSA. The CDR3 is CASSLVFTGTDTQYF. Written as DNA, the CDR3 is TGTGCCAGCAGCTTAGTGTTTACAGGCACAGATACGCAGTATTTT.

In its sample, this clone was seen a few times. This chain joins TRBV6-5 and TRBJ2-2; possibly TRBD1 for D (6 bases). V was trimmed by 7 bases and J by 6 bases, leaving 9 bases between them. Germline V gene sequence: CDR1 MNHEY, CDR2 SVGAGI. The CDR3 covers 12 residues. CDR3 sequence reads: CASTRGAGELFF. Written as DNA, the CDR3 is TGTGCCAGCACCAGGGGAGCCGGGGAGCTGTTTTTT.

V and J are TRBV5-4 and TRBJ1-4; D may be TRBD1 (5 bases). Trimming pared 1 base from V and 2 bases from J, leaving 9 bases between. The CDR3 is made up of 15 amino acids. The V gene's germline CDR1 is SGHNT and CDR2 YYREEE (reference sequence). The CDR3 coding sequence is TGTGCCAGCAGCTTGAGGGCAGGGACTAATGAAAAACTGTTTTTT. Its translation: CASSLRAGTNEKLFF.